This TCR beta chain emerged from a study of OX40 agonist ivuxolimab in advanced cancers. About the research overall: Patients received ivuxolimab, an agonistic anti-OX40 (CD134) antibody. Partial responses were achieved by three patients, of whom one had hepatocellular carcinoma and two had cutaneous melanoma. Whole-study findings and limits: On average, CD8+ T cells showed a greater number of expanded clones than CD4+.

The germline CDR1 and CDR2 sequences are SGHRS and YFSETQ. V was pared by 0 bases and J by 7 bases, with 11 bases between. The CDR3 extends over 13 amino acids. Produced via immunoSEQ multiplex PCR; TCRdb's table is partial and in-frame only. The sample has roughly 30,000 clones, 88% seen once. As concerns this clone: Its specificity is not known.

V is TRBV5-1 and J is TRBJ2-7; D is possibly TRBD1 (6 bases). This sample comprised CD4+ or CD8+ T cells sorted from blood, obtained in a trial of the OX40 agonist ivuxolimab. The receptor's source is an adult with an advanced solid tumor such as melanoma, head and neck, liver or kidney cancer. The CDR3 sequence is CASSLDRAEEQYF. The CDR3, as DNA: TGCGCCAGCAGCTTGGACAGGGCCGAGGAGCAGTACTTC.